The entry below describes one TCR beta chain. Its antigen is unknown. A multiplex PCR was run with 60 Vbeta primers and 13 Jbeta primers. The protocol was immunoSEQ multiplex PCR, while the TCRdb copy is restricted to in-frame clones and leaves out a portion. The sample records around 39,000 clones, 70% to 80% being singletons. The sample belongs to a study of cytomegalovirus exposure and HLA in healthy donors. Study-wide results and caveats: Information on immune exposure was restricted to one variable (CMV serostatus).

V lost 2 bases and J 1 base, leaving 11 bases between the germline ends. CDR3 length: 14 residues. Germline V lookup: CDR1 GTSNPN, CDR2 SVGIG (reference sequence). This TCR came from a man aged 25-45 years in good health and CMV-seronegative. The V and J genes are TRBV30 and TRBJ1-1, with TRBD1 as a possible D gene (6 bases). Sequenced input: PBMCs. The DNA for the CDR3 is TGTGCCTGGAGTAGCAGGGGTGGGAACACTGAAGCTTTCTTT. Its translation is CAWSSRGGNTEAFF.